Each of the 15 T cell receptor beta chains below was sequenced from the same sample in a study of OX40 agonist ivuxolimab in advanced cancers. Sequencing used immunoSEQ multiplex PCR; TCRdb keeps in-frame clones, though not all of them. The sample lists some 61,000 clones, roughly 90% occurring once. Sequencing used CD4+ or CD8+ T cells sorted from blood, obtained in a trial of the OX40 agonist ivuxolimab. These TCRs come from an adult with an advanced solid tumor such as melanoma, head and neck, liver or kidney cancer.

A single count supports this clone. The chain carries TRBV21-1 and TRBJ1-1; the listed D gene, TRBD1, was not tested against the DNA. TRBV21-1 is listed as a pseudogene. This CDR3 has 15 residues. CDR3 coding DNA: TGTGCCAGCAGCATCCCCGACAGGGACTGGGCTGAAGCTTTCTTT. Encoded protein: CASSIPDRDWAEAFF.

J is TRBJ1-2 and V is TRBV2, with D perhaps TRBD1 (6 bases). V lost 3 bases and J 0 bases, leaving 11 bases between the germline ends. Per the germline V gene, CDR1 is SNHLY and CDR2 is FYNNEI. The CDR3 totals 15 residues. The CDR3 DNA is TGTGCCAGCAGTGAGGTCAGGGGCTCTAACTATGGCTACACCTTC. Translating gives CASSEVRGSNYGYTF. Full variable domain (missing parts from reference TRBV2 and TRBJ1-2): EPEVTQTPSHQVTQMGQEVILRCVPISNHLYFYWYRQILGQKVEFLVSFYNNEISEKSEIFDDQFSVERPDGSNFTLKIRSTKLEDSAMYFCASSEVRGSNYGYTFGSGTRLTVV.

A few counts support this clone. The V gene is TRBV10-1, the J gene TRBJ2-1, with D tentatively TRBD1 or TRBD2 (6 bases each). CDR3 length: 13 residues. Germline CDR1 and CDR2: WNHNN and SYGVQD (reference sequence). Trimming left V 6 bases short and J 7 bases short, with 13 bases between. CDR3 DNA: TGCGCCAGCAGCGTGACTAGGGGGAATGAGCAGTTCTTC. Residues: CASSVTRGNEQFF.

J is TRBJ2-1 and V is TRBV4-2; a weak D match, TRBD2 (5 bases). The CDR3 contains 19 residues. Germline CDR1 reads LGHNA; CDR2 reads YNFKEQ. V lost 11 bases and J lost 0, with 29 bases in between. CDR3: CAGRRRLSGRSISYNEQFF. The CDR3 DNA reads as TGTGCCGGCCGCCGGAGGCTAAGCGGCAGGTCGATCTCCTACAATGAGCAGTTCTTC.

V usage is TRBV5-1 and J usage is TRBJ2-4; D is possibly TRBD1 (5 bases). The CDR3 contains 15 residues. V was clipped by 2 bases and J by 1 base, with 10 bases between them. In germline, CDR1 is SGHRS, CDR2 YFSETQ. CDR3 coding DNA: TGCGCCAGCAGCTTCTCAGGGCTTGCCAAAAACATTCAGTACTTC. As protein: CASSFSGLAKNIQYF.

This clone has only a few counts. The chain recombines TRBV29-1 with TRBJ2-1; 9 bases match TRBD2. V was clipped by 3 bases and J by 6 bases; unmatched bases: 6. Germline V gives CDR1 SQVTM, CDR2 ANQGSEA. CDR3 size: 14 residues. The CDR3 sequence is CSVDGSGSGNEQFF. CDR3 DNA sequence: TGCAGCGTTGACGGTAGCGGGAGCGGCAATGAGCAGTTCTTC.

This sequence joins TRBV15 and TRBJ1-2, with D perhaps TRBD1 (6 bases). This CDR3 spans 15 amino acids. Germline-derived CDR1 and CDR2 are LNHNV and YYDKDF (reference sequence). Trimming pared 0 bases from V and 7 bases from J, leaving 15 bases between. The CDR3 protein is CATSRDRAQQGGYTF. CDR3 nucleotides: TGTGCCACCAGCAGAGATCGGGCACAACAGGGTGGCTACACCTTC.

This clone was detected only a few times. The rearrangement links TRBV18 to TRBJ1-1; a possible D gene is TRBD1 (5 bases). The CDR3 contains 16 residues. Deletions cut 3 bases from V and 0 bases from J, with 14 bases between. Germline CDR1 reads KGHSH; CDR2 reads LQKENI. The CDR3 nucleotides are TGTGCCAGCTCACCTACGGTGGGGCAGCTGAACACTGAAGCTTTCTTT. Protein sequence: CASSPTVGQLNTEAFF. The full variable domain, completed using reference TRBV18 and TRBJ1-1, is NAGVMQNPRHLVRRRGQEARLRCSPMKGHSHVYWYRQLPEEGLKFMVYLQKENIIDESGMPKERFSAEFPKEGPSILRIQQVVRGDSAAYFCASSPTVGQLNTEAFFGQGTRLTVV.

The chain joins TRBV28 to TRBJ2-7; 7 bases are a match to TRBD2. This CDR3 has 15 amino acids. From germline, CDR1 is MDHEN and CDR2 SYDVKM. J gave up 3 bases and V 6 bases, and 11 bases lay outside the gene matches. CDR3 residues: CASSPGGGHLYEQYF. CDR3 DNA: TGTGCCAGCAGCCCGGGAGGCGGACACCTCTACGAGCAGTACTTC.

A few counts support this clone. V and J are TRBV7-6 and TRBJ1-1; a weak D match, TRBD1 (5 bases). Trimming pared 2 bases from V and 1 base from J, leaving 8 bases between. This CDR3 comprises 14 residues. The germline CDR1 and CDR2 sequences are SGHVS and FNYEAQ. The CDR3 coding sequence is TGTGCCAGCAGCTTATCGGGGCCGAACACTGAAGCTTTCTTT. This encodes CASSLSGPNTEAFF.

The chain combines TRBV7-6 with TRBJ2-1; 13 positions agree with TRBD2. V dropped 5 bases and J dropped 9; count of bases not matched to a gene: 16. The CDR3 loop spans 18 amino acids. CDR1 is SGHVS and CDR2 is FNYEAQ in the germline V gene. The CDR3 protein is CASSPSPLAGGPAGEQFF. CDR3 DNA: TGTGCCAGCAGCCCCTCCCCACTAGCGGGAGGGCCGGCGGGTGAGCAGTTCTTC.

The V call is TRBV7-9, the J call TRBJ2-7; D is possibly TRBD1 or TRBD2 (5 bases each). The germline gives CDR1 SEHNR, CDR2 FQNEAQ (reference sequence). This CDR3 is 12 amino acids long. V lost 2 bases to trimming and J lost 5 bases, with 7 bases between them. The CDR3 protein is CASSLRDDEQYF. The CDR3 DNA sequence: TGTGCCAGCAGCTTACGGGACGACGAGCAGTACTTC.

In its sample, this clone was seen once. The chain links TRBV28 to TRBJ2-1; D is undetermined. Looked up from germline, CDR1 is MDHEN and CDR2 is SYDVKM. Trimming took 5 bases from V and 0 from J, leaving 14 bases between them. CDR3 length: 16 residues. In nucleotides, the CDR3 is TGTGCCAGCAGTCTAAATAGATGGAGCTCCTACAATGAGCAGTTCTTC. Its translation: CASSLNRWSSYNEQFF. Full variable domain (rest looked up from reference TRBV28 and TRBJ2-1): DVKVTQSSRYLVKRTGEKVFLECVQDMDHENMFWYRQDPGLGLRLIYFSYDVKMKEKGDIPEGYSVSREKKERFSLILESASTNQTSMYLCASSLNRWSSYNEQFFGPGTRLTVL.

On this clone itself: At one end, the junction sequence differs from germline, possibly due to a read error. CDR3 coding DNA: TGTGCTAGCAGCTTAAGCCGGGACAATGAGCAGTTCTTC. This codes for CASSLSRDNEQFF. The chain employs TRBV7-7 and TRBJ2-1; D not resolved. This CDR3 spans 13 amino acids. CDR1 SSHAT and CDR2 FNYEAQ come from the germline V gene (reference sequence). Variable domain in full (rest from reference TRBV7-7 and TRBJ2-1): GAGVSQSPRYKVTKRGQDVTLRCDPISSHATLYWYQQALGQGPEFLTYFNYEAQPDKSGLPSDRFSAERPEGSISTLTIQRTEQRDSAMYRCASSLSRDNEQFFGPGTRLTVL.

The chain joins TRBV7-8 to TRBJ1-3; 8 bases map to TRBD1. The germline CDR1 and CDR2 sequences are SGHVS and FQNEAQ. Germline trimming cut 5 bases from V and 5 bases from J; bases unmatched to any gene: 14. This CDR3 has 17 amino acids. The CDR3 spells CASSPTRMDRARNTIYF. In nucleotides, the CDR3 is TGTGCCAGCAGCCCCACCAGGATGGACAGGGCACGAAACACCATATATTTT. Variable domain in full (rest from reference TRBV7-8 and TRBJ1-3): GAGVSQSPRYKVAKRGQDVALRCDPISGHVSLFWYQQALGQGPEFLTYFQNEAQLDKSGLPSDRFFAERPEGSVSTLKIQRTQQEDSAVYLCASSPTRMDRARNTIYFGEGSWLTVV.